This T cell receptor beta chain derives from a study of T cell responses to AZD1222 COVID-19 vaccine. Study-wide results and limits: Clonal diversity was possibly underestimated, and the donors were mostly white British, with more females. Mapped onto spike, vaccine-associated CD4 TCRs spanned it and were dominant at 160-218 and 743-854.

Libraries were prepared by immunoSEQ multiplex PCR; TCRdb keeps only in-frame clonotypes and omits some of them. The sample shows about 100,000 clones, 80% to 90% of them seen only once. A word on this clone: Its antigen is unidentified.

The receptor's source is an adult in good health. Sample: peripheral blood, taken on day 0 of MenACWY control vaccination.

Here the CDR3 reads CASSSGGFGYTF. CDR3 sequence (DNA): TGTGCCAGCAGTTCCGGAGGTTTCGGCTACACCTTC. The chain uses TRBV12-3 or TRBV12-4 and TRBJ1-2; D not resolved. The germline V and J ends were trimmed by 4 bases and 8 bases, with 11 bases remaining between them. The CDR3 runs to 12 residues.